These 30 T cell receptor beta chains share one sample of origin, sequenced in a study of blood T cell repertoires in COVID-19. Using immunoSEQ multiplex PCR, the repertoire was profiled, and TCRdb retains in-frame clones only, with some absent. The sample lists approximately 350,000 clones; more than 75% were seen once. The source material was PBMCs or T cells enriched from blood (not recorded which). These receptors originate from a woman younger than 45 who had recovered from COVID-19.

This chain links TRBV19 with TRBJ1-5; D not certain. This CDR3 has 15 amino acids. Trimming pared 3 bases from V and 2 bases from J, leaving 11 bases between. Germline V lookup: CDR1 LNHDA, CDR2 SQIVND (reference sequence). CDR3 DNA sequence: TGTGCCAGTAGTATTGAAGGGAGCGGCAATCAGCCCCAGCATTTT. Translated: CASSIEGSGNQPQHF.

The CDR3 here is CASSGVGRISNQPQHF. The CDR3 coding sequence is TGTGCCAGCAGTGGGGTCGGGAGAATTAGCAATCAGCCCCAGCATTTT. The J gene is TRBJ1-5, the V gene TRBV2; unclear D gene. The germline V gene has CDR1 SNHLY and CDR2 FYNNEI. Deletions cut 4 bases from V and 0 bases from J, with 13 bases between. The CDR3 consists of 16 residues.

V is TRBV28 and J is TRBJ1-2, with TRBD1 as a possible D gene (5 bases). Per germline, CDR1 MDHEN and CDR2 SYDVKM. Trimming took 4 bases from V and 2 from J, leaving 5 bases between them. The CDR3 is 12 amino acids. The CDR3 is CASSSGNYGYTF. Written as DNA, the CDR3 is TGTGCCAGCAGTTCAGGGAACTATGGCTACACCTTC.

This chain connects TRBV19 to TRBJ2-7; 7 nucleotides align to TRBD1. Germline CDR1 LNHDA, CDR2 SQIVND (reference sequence). The junction had 10 bases not matched to a gene; V was cut back by 5 bases and J by 0 bases. CDR3 length: 16 residues. In DNA form, the CDR3 reads TGTGCCAGTAGTCCTTTTGGGACAGCGAGCTCCTACGAGCAGTACTTC. It codes for CASSPFGTASSYEQYF.

This chain's CDR3 is CASSSQGNHEQYF. The DNA of the CDR3 is TGTGCCAGCAGTTCCCAGGGTAACCACGAGCAGTACTTC. The rearrangement uses TRBV12-3 or TRBV12-4 and TRBJ2-7; weak D call: TRBD1 (5 bases). The CDR3 loop spans 13 amino acids. The germline V and J ends were trimmed by 4 bases and 5 bases, with 12 bases remaining between them.

The chain couples TRBV7-8 to TRBJ2-5; 8 nucleotides align to TRBD2. V shed 1 base and J 5 bases; nucleotides not matched to a gene: 9. CDR1 and CDR2 (germline): SGHVS, FQNEAQ. The CDR3 consists of 16 residues. The CDR3 coding sequence is TGTGCCAGCAGCTTAGGCGGGGGGCAAGGTGCGGAGACCCAGTACTTC. Amino acids: CASSLGGGQGAETQYF.

The rearrangement uses TRBV27 and TRBJ2-3, with D unclear. The CDR3 consists of 16 residues. With 6 bases removed from V and 0 bases from J, the gap between germline ends came to 16 bases. Germline CDR1 reads MNHEY; CDR2 reads SMNVEV (reference sequence). This chain's CDR3 is CASRPNSITSTDTQYF. Here the CDR3 DNA reads TGTGCCAGCAGACCCAATAGCATAACTAGCACAGATACGCAGTATTTT.

The chain couples TRBV7-8 to TRBJ2-7; 8 nucleotides match TRBD1. Germline values: CDR1 SGHVS, CDR2 FQNEAQ. The CDR3 is 14 amino acids. The trim removed 5 bases at V and 4 bases at J, leaving 7 bases unmatched. The DNA of the CDR3 is TGTGCCAGCAGCCCCCGGCAGGGGGCTTACGAGCAGTACTTC. Translated: CASSPRQGAYEQYF.

V and J are TRBV30 and TRBJ2-3, with 8 bases lining up with TRBD2. The length of the CDR3 is 14 residues. V lost 0 bases and J lost 2; bases outside the gene matches: 1. Per germline, CDR1 GTSNPN and CDR2 SVGIG (reference sequence). CDR3 sequence: CAWSVSGNTDTQYF. In DNA, the CDR3 is TGTGCCTGGAGTGTTAGCGGGAACACAGATACGCAGTATTTT.

V usage is TRBV2 and J usage is TRBJ1-3; the match to TRBD1 covers 9 bases. This CDR3 region has 16 residues. CDR1 is SNHLY and CDR2 is FYNNEI in the germline V gene. V was clipped by 4 bases and J by 3 bases; unmatched bases: 7. CDR3 bases: TGTGCCAGCAGTGGGGGGACAGGGTACTTTGGAAACACCATATATTTT. The encoded protein is CASSGGTGYFGNTIYF.

This clone appeared a single time. The V gene is TRBV29-1, the J gene TRBJ1-4; weak D call: TRBD1 (5 bases). This CDR3 has 13 amino acids. Per germline, CDR1 SQVTM and CDR2 ANQGSEA. V was trimmed by 4 bases and J by 2 bases, leaving 8 bases between them. CDR3 DNA: TGCAGCGTTGGAAAGGGGACTAATGAAAAACTGTTTTTT. It is translated as CSVGKGTNEKLFF.

The chain uses TRBV18 and TRBJ1-1; D unresolved. Looked up from germline, CDR1 is KGHSH and CDR2 is LQKENI. This CDR3 has 13 amino acids. The V end lost 8 bases, the J end lost 6 bases, and 16 bases lay between the germline ends. The CDR3 DNA follows: TGTGCCAGCCTCCGGGAGAATCAGGCTGAAGCTTTCTTT. This gives the protein CASLRENQAEAFF.

This clone was recorded only once. V gene TRBV7-8 combines with J gene TRBJ2-1, with a weak D call TRBD2 (6 bases). Trimming stripped 5 bases from V and 6 bases from J, with 17 bases between. CDR3 length: 15 amino acids. Germline-derived CDR1 and CDR2 are SGHVS and FQNEAQ. The CDR3 loop is CASSLSSGGSNEQFF. As DNA, the CDR3 is TGTGCCAGCAGCCTCAGCAGTGGGGGGTCCAATGAGCAGTTCTTC.

This chain joins TRBV23-1 and TRBJ2-7, with D maybe TRBD2 (5 bases). TRBV23-1 is reported as an ORF; its role is uncertain. The length of the CDR3 is 18 residues. Trimming pared 0 bases from V and 1 base from J, leaving 19 bases between. CDR3 nucleotides: TGCGCCAGCAGTCAATCGAGGACGTACGGGAATGATTCCTACGAGCAGTACTTC. It encodes CASSQSRTYGNDSYEQYF.

The V call is TRBV5-1, the J call TRBJ1-1, with D unresolved. Germline V gene sequence: CDR1 SGHRS, CDR2 YFSETQ. V shed 0 bases and J shed 0 bases, with 6 bases lying between them. The CDR3 has 14 residues. CDR3 in amino acids: CASSLVPVNTEAFF. The CDR3 DNA sequence: TGCGCCAGCAGCTTGGTGCCGGTGAACACTGAAGCTTTCTTT.

This chain joins TRBV3-1 (or the pseudogene TRBV3-2) and TRBJ2-7, with TRBD1 matching 10 bases. Germline loops: CDR1 LGHDT, CDR2 YNNKEL (reference sequence). Unmatched junction bases numbered 3, after V lost 4 bases and J lost 6 bases. The CDR3 has 13 amino acids. The chain's CDR3 is CASSRTGGFEQYF. The CDR3 bases are TGTGCCAGCAGCCGGACAGGGGGATTCGAGCAGTACTTC.

Remarks on this clone: Different DNA sequences within this sample yield the same CDR3. CDR3 bases: TGTGCCAGCAGCCCTCGACAGGGGAACACCGGGGAGCTGTTTTTT. It is translated as CASSPRQGNTGELFF. The chain is built from TRBV9 and TRBJ2-2, with TRBD1 identical over 7 bases. The CDR3 is 15 amino acids. Trimming cost V 4 bases and J 1 base; bases outside gene matches: 4. The germline CDR1 and CDR2 sequences are SGDLS and YYNGEE.

The chain carries TRBV5-1 and TRBJ1-1; D ambiguous. Germline V gene data show CDR1 as SGHRS and CDR2 as YFSETQ. The CDR3 extends over 14 amino acids. V shed 2 bases and J shed 7 bases, with 15 bases lying between them. The CDR3 is CASSFGEVGGEAFF. As DNA, the CDR3 is TGCGCCAGCAGCTTTGGGGAGGTAGGTGGTGAAGCTTTCTTT.

The chain combines TRBV19 with TRBJ1-1, with 12 bases that match TRBD1. V lost 11 bases to trimming and J lost 1 base; unmatched junction nucleotides: 11. The V gene's germline CDR1 is LNHDA and CDR2 SQIVND (reference sequence). This CDR3 is built from 16 residues. The CDR3 DNA reads as TGTGCCCGACCCTTGGGGACAGGGGGCCCGAACACTGAAGCTTTCTTT. This sequence encodes CARPLGTGGPNTEAFF.

This clone was observed once. The CDR3 loop is CASSQRPRAWGEAFF. CDR3 nucleotides: TGTGCCAGCAGCCAACGGCCGCGGGCCTGGGGTGAAGCTTTCTTT. The genes are TRBV14 and TRBJ1-1; D gene uncertain. The V and J ends lost 2 bases and 7 bases respectively, with 17 bases between them. Germline V gives CDR1 SGHDN, CDR2 FVKESK. The CDR3 spans 15 residues.

This clone occurred a few times. The gene calls are TRBV14 and TRBJ2-2; D perhaps matches TRBD1 (5 bases). Germline V CDR1 and CDR2: SGHDN, FVKESK. CDR3 length: 14 residues. V was cut by 4 bases and J by 1 base, with 7 bases left in between. The CDR3 spells CASSRQMNTGELFF. The CDR3 coding sequence is TGTGCCAGCAGCCGACAGATGAACACCGGGGAGCTGTTTTTT.

This clone was detected a few times. V is TRBV28 and J is TRBJ1-3; no definite D call. The CDR3 runs 12 residues. Trimming cost V 5 bases and J 10 bases, with 12 bases left between them. Germline V gene sequence: CDR1 MDHEN, CDR2 SYDVKM. The CDR3 region is CASSGEESTIYF. CDR3 DNA sequence: TGTGCCAGCAGTGGGGAGGAGAGTACCATATATTTT.

The rearrangement uses TRBV5-1 and TRBJ2-1; 7 bases are a match to TRBD2. CDR1 and CDR2 from the germline V gene are SGHRS and YFSETQ. After removal of 4 bases from V and 7 bases from J, the junction contained 17 bases not matched to a gene. The CDR3 is 17 amino acids. DNA of the CDR3: TGCGCCAGCAGCAATCGAACGGGACTATTCTTTACGAATGAGCAGTTCTTC. Its protein is CASSNRTGLFFTNEQFF.

The gene calls are TRBV28 and TRBJ1-1; unclear D gene. The V and J ends lost 10 bases and 1 base respectively, with 13 bases between them. Per germline, CDR1 MDHEN and CDR2 SYDVKM. CDR3 length equals 13 residues. CDR3 coding DNA: TGTGCCACGGGGTCGGTCTCGAACACTGAAGCTTTCTTT. Translated: CATGSVSNTEAFF. Complete variable domain (other parts from reference TRBV28 and TRBJ1-1): DVKVTQSSRYLVKRTGEKVFLECVQDMDHENMFWYRQDPGLGLRLIYFSYDVKMKEKGDIPEGYSVSREKKERFSLILESASTNQTSMYLCATGSVSNTEAFFGQGTRLTVV.

The chain employs TRBV27 and TRBJ1-2, with D perhaps TRBD1 (6 bases). V lost 1 base and J lost 2, with 11 bases in between. The CDR3 length is 15 residues. Germline V CDR1 and CDR2: MNHEY, SMNVEV (reference sequence). In nucleotides, the CDR3 is TGTGCCAGCAGTTTATTCGGGACACCAAACTATGGCTACACCTTC. Residues: CASSLFGTPNYGYTF.

V is TRBV28 and J is TRBJ1-4; 9 positions agree with TRBD1. The length of the CDR3 is 14 residues. V was clipped by 6 bases and J by 7 bases; unmatched bases: 6. Germline CDR1 reads MDHEN; CDR2 reads SYDVKM. The DNA of the CDR3 is TGTGCCAGCAGCGCCGGGACAGGGAGTGAAAAACTGTTTTTT. As protein: CASSAGTGSEKLFF.

This clone came up a few times. The chain uses TRBV12-3 or TRBV12-4 and TRBJ2-7; 9 nucleotides align to TRBD2. V lost 6 bases and J lost 5; bases outside the gene matches: 5. The CDR3 consists of 13 residues. CDR3 residues: CASRTSGTHEQYF. DNA for the CDR3: TGTGCCAGCAGGACTAGCGGTACGCACGAGCAGTACTTC.

The V call is TRBV19, the J call TRBJ1-1, with unresolved D. This CDR3 contains 14 residues. V was clipped by 9 bases and J by 0 bases, with 14 bases between them. Looked up from germline, CDR1 is LNHDA and CDR2 is SQIVND (reference sequence). The DNA of the CDR3 is TGTGCCAGCCTTAACCCGGGGATGAACACTGAAGCTTTCTTT. Protein sequence: CASLNPGMNTEAFF.

V is TRBV4-1 and J is TRBJ2-7; TRBD2 agrees at 8 bases. Trimming removed 0 bases from V and 3 bases from J; junction bases left unmatched: 4. The V gene's germline CDR1 is MGHRA and CDR2 YSYEKL. This CDR3 contains 15 residues. In DNA form, the CDR3 reads TGCGCCAGCAGCCAAGAATCGGGGGGGCTCTACGAGCAGTACTTC. This gives the protein CASSQESGGLYEQYF.

This clone appeared a single time. The chain links TRBV9 to TRBJ1-2; possibly TRBD1 for D (5 bases). The CDR3 totals 13 residues. Germline V gene data show CDR1 as SGDLS and CDR2 as YYNGEE. With 4 bases removed from V and 4 bases from J, the gap between germline ends came to 11 bases. CDR3 in DNA: TGTGCCAGCAGCATCGGGACTCCCTATGGCTACACCTTC. Encoded protein: CASSIGTPYGYTF.